The 9 T cell receptor beta chains below were found in one sample sequenced in a study of T-cell memory formation after mild COVID-19 (TCRdb year 2021). The library was prepared using 5' RACE. TCRdb names Illumina NovaSeq 6000 as the instrument used. The raw public data were reprocessed by TCRdb itself: fastp quality trimming at Q25, MiXCR clonotype calling, in-frame beta chains only. Rows merge per CDR3 protein into single entries with the most common DNA and genes. This sample has 450,000 to 650,000 distinct CDR3 sequences in its table, and approximately 18% of those were observed once. Jointly, the top ten make up around 12% of the sample. The sample taken for sequencing was PBMCs or a T cell subset sorted from them (not recorded which). The origin of the receptors is an adult woman who had mild COVID-19 (a few samples of this study predate the infection). The sample titles of this study are shuffled in the database, so cell type and time point are left out; the donor was told from shared clones.

V is TRBV7-2 and J is TRBJ2-1; 12 bases fit TRBD2. Germline CDR1 SGHTA, CDR2 FQGNSA. This CDR3 is 15 amino acids long. Trimming removed 5 bases from V and 10 bases from J; junction bases left unmatched: 9. The CDR3 sequence: CASSLSSGGAGEQFF. The DNA of the CDR3 is TGTGCCAGCAGCCTGTCTAGCGGGGGGGCTGGGGAGCAGTTCTTC.

The genes are TRBV29-1 and TRBJ2-3; D unresolved. Germline V gives CDR1 SQVTM, CDR2 ANQGSEA. CDR3 length: 12 amino acids. V lost 4 bases to trimming and J lost 1 base, with 6 bases between them. The chain's CDR3 is CSVVFGTDTQYF. The CDR3 coding sequence is TGCAGCGTTGTTTTTGGCACAGATACGCAGTATTTT.

This clonotype came up many times. The chain joins TRBV5-1 to TRBJ1-1; D remains unclear. The CDR3 is 16 amino acids. Germline values: CDR1 SGHRS, CDR2 YFSETQ. Trimming removed 0 bases at V and 1 base at J, with 13 bases between. The CDR3 spells CASSLEQALTNTEAFF. The CDR3 region has the DNA TGCGCCAGCAGCTTGGAGCAGGCACTCACGAACACTGAAGCTTTCTTT.

This clonotype was counted many times. The V call is TRBV20-1, the J call TRBJ2-7; 13 bases agree with TRBD2. The CDR3 consists of 15 residues. With 6 bases clipped from V and 4 bases from J, the junction kept 9 bases outside the gene matches. Germline loops: CDR1 DFQATT, CDR2 SNEGSKA (reference sequence). The chain's CDR3 is CSAVTSGRSGYEQYF. The CDR3 region has the DNA TGCAGTGCGGTGACTAGCGGGAGGTCAGGGTACGAGCAGTACTTC.

The chain couples TRBV3-1 to TRBJ1-5, with 8 bases matching TRBD1. V dropped 4 bases and J dropped 3; count of bases not matched to a gene: 8. The length of the CDR3 is 16 residues. Germline CDR1 reads LGHDT; CDR2 reads YNNKEL (reference sequence). The CDR3 is CASSLGTGGTNQPQHF. DNA of the CDR3: TGTGCCAGCAGCCTCGGAACAGGGGGAACCAATCAGCCCCAGCATTTT.

The CDR3 here is CAGYRRNTEAFF. Here the CDR3 DNA reads TGCGCCGGCTACAGGCGGAACACTGAAGCTTTCTTT. V usage is TRBV20-1 and J usage is TRBJ1-1, with TRBD1 as a possible D gene (5 bases). Germline V lookup: CDR1 DFQATT, CDR2 SNEGSKA (reference sequence). CDR3 length: 12 amino acids.

This chain joins TRBV7-2 and TRBJ2-2; D perhaps matches TRBD2 (6 bases). Germline V gene lookup returns CDR1 SGHTA and CDR2 FQGNSA. V was shortened by 5 bases and J by 3 bases, with 16 bases between the two germline ends. The CDR3 length is 16 residues. CDR3 amino acids: CASSPQPAGYTGELFF. CDR3 nucleotide sequence: TGTGCCAGCAGCCCCCAGCCCGCGGGGTACACCGGGGAGCTGTTTTTT. The full variable domain, its missing parts supplied by reference TRBV7-2 and TRBJ2-2, is GAGVSQSPSNKVTEKGKDVELRCDPISGHTALYWYRQSLGQGLEFLIYFQGNSAPDKSGLPSDRFSAERTGGSVSTLTIQRTQQEDSAVYLCASSPQPAGYTGELFFGEGSRLTVL.

In its sample, this clonotype was seen a few times. V usage is TRBV7-9 and J usage is TRBJ2-2, with D unclear. V was trimmed by 0 bases and J by 4 bases, leaving 12 bases between them. The CDR3 runs 16 residues. Germline V lookup: CDR1 SEHNR, CDR2 FQNEAQ (reference sequence). As DNA, the CDR3 is TGTGCCAGCAGCTTAGCGGAGAAGGGAACCACCGGGGAGCTGTTTTTT. As protein: CASSLAEKGTTGELFF.

The chain joins TRBV5-1 to TRBJ2-7; D call uncertain. V gave up 3 bases and J gave up 0 bases, with 13 bases separating them. Germline loops: CDR1 SGHRS, CDR2 YFSETQ. The CDR3 is 15 amino acids. CDR3 DNA: TGCGCCAGCAGCTCAGGAGAATCAAGCTCCTACGAGCAGTACTTC. Its protein product is CASSSGESSSYEQYF.